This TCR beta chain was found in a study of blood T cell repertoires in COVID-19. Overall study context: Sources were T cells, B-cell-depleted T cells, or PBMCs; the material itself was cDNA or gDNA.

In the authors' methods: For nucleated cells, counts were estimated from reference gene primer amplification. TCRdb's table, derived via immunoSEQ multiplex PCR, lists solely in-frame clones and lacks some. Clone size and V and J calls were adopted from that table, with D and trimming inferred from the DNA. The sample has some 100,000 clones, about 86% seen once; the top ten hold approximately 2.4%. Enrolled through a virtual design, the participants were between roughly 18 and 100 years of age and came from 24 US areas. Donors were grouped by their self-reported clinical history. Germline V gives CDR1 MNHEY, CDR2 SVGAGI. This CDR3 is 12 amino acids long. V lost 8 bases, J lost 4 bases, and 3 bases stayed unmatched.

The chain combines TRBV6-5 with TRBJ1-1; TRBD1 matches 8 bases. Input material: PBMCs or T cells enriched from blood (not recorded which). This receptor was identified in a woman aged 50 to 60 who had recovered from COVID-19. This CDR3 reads CASEQGGTEAFF. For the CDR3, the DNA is TGTGCCAGCGAACAGGGGGGCACTGAAGCTTTCTTT.